The 16 T cell receptor beta chains listed next were all sequenced from one sample in a study of blood T cell repertoires in COVID-19. Using immunoSEQ multiplex PCR, the repertoire was profiled, and TCRdb retains in-frame clones only, with some absent. The table includes about 270,000 clones, more than 75% detected once. Sequencing used PBMCs or T cells enriched from blood (not recorded which). The receptors were gathered from a woman younger than 35 who had recovered from COVID-19.

This chain links TRBV28 with TRBJ1-2; 7 nucleotides match TRBD1. J gave up 2 bases and V 2 bases, and 2 bases lay outside the gene matches. CDR1 and CDR2 from the germline V gene are MDHEN and SYDVKM. This CDR3 comprises 14 residues. Here the CDR3 DNA reads TGTGCCAGCAGTTTAAGGGGGCGCAACTATGGCTACACCTTC. Translating gives CASSLRGRNYGYTF.

This clone appeared a few times. This chain connects TRBV25-1 to TRBJ2-1; no reliable D call. This CDR3 has 17 amino acids. V was trimmed by 5 bases and J by 1 base, leaving 18 bases between them. Per the germline V gene, CDR1 is MGHDK and CDR2 is SYGVNS. The CDR3 is CASSRTSVVRSYNEQFF. CDR3 in DNA: TGTGCCAGCAGTAGAACCTCCGTGGTGCGGTCCTACAATGAGCAGTTCTTC.

This clone was counted once. This chain connects TRBV27 to TRBJ2-3, with 16 bases lining up with TRBD2. This CDR3 has 17 residues. V dropped 5 bases and J dropped 4; count of bases not matched to a gene: 6. The germline CDR1 and CDR2 sequences are MNHEY and SMNVEV (reference sequence). CDR3 nucleotide sequence: TGTGCCAGCAGTCCAGGGACTAGCGGGGGGGCAGCAGATACGCAGTATTTT. Translation gives CASSPGTSGGAADTQYF.

CDR3 sequence (DNA): TGCGCCAGCAGCTTTGGTCGGGGATTTCCCTATAATTCACCCCTCCACTTT. Amino acid sequence: CASSFGRGFPYNSPLHF. The chain has TRBV5-1 and TRBJ1-6, with unresolved D. The V gene lost 2 bases and the J gene lost 2 bases, with 14 bases spanning the gap. Germline V gene data show CDR1 as SGHRS and CDR2 as YFSETQ. The CDR3 spans 17 residues.

The V gene is TRBV5-1, the J gene TRBJ2-3, with 14 bases aligning to TRBD2. This CDR3 contains 18 residues. CDR1 and CDR2 from the germline V gene are SGHRS and YFSETQ. V lost 2 bases, J lost 2 bases, and 7 bases stayed unmatched. CDR3 in amino acids: CASSLARTSGRNTDTQYF. The DNA of the CDR3 is TGCGCCAGCAGCTTAGCCCGGACTAGCGGGAGGAACACAGATACGCAGTATTTT.

The gene calls are TRBV7-4 and TRBJ1-2; D perhaps matches TRBD1 (6 bases). Trimming removed 1 base at V and 6 bases at J, with 18 bases between. CDR1 and CDR2 from the germline V gene are SGHVT and SQSDAQ. This CDR3 spans 16 amino acids. In DNA form, the CDR3 reads TGTGCCAGCAGCTTAGAGTGGGGGCTACGGTGTGATGGCTACACCTTC. Its protein is CASSLEWGLRCDGYTF.

The gene calls are TRBV27 and TRBJ1-6; possibly TRBD1 for D (5 bases). The V gene lost 5 bases and the J gene lost 4 bases, with 18 bases spanning the gap. Germline CDR1 MNHEY, CDR2 SMNVEV (reference sequence). The CDR3 covers 17 residues. The CDR3 nucleotides are TGTGCCAGCAGTGCGAGACAGACTTCGACTTATAATTCACCCCTCCACTTT. Its translation: CASSARQTSTYNSPLHF.

This clone was detected once. The chain is built from TRBV7-8 and TRBJ2-7; perhaps TRBD2 as D (6 bases). V gave up 1 base and J gave up 3 bases, with 16 bases separating them. This CDR3 comprises 16 residues. The germline V gene has CDR1 SGHVS and CDR2 FQNEAQ. Written as DNA, the CDR3 is TGTGCCAGCAGCTTAGAGAGACTAGGTGGGGGCTACGAGCAGTACTTC. Encoded protein: CASSLERLGGGYEQYF.

The chain recombines TRBV7-6 with TRBJ2-2, with TRBD2 identical over 7 bases. Per the germline V gene, CDR1 is SGHVS and CDR2 is FNYEAQ. V was clipped by 9 bases and J by 3 bases; unmatched bases: 4. The CDR3 consists of 13 residues. The CDR3 protein is CASGGRDTGELFF. DNA of the CDR3: TGTGCCAGTGGGGGGAGGGACACCGGGGAGCTGTTTTTT.

J is TRBJ2-3 and V is TRBV9; TRBD2 aligns across 10 bases. CDR1 SGDLS and CDR2 YYNGEE come from the germline V gene. The CDR3 runs to 15 residues. J gave up 2 bases and V 3 bases, and 3 bases lay outside the gene matches. CDR3 region: CASSEGLATTDTQYF. CDR3 DNA sequence: TGTGCCAGCAGCGAGGGACTAGCGACCACAGATACGCAGTATTTT. The complete variable domain, with remaining parts taken from reference TRBV9 and TRBJ2-3, reads DSGVTQTPKHLITATGQRVTLRCSPRSGDLSVYWYQQSLDQGLQFLIQYYNGEERAKGNILERFSAQQFPDLHSELNLSSLELGDSALYFCASSEGLATTDTQYFGPGTRLTVL.

The chain combines TRBV15 with TRBJ1-5; TRBD1 might be the D (6 bases). The CDR3 sequence is 14 residues long. Between the trimmed V and J ends, which lost 1 base and 6 bases, there was a span of 10 bases. Germline V gene data show CDR1 as LNHNV and CDR2 as YYDKDF (reference sequence). As DNA, the CDR3 is TGTGCCACCAGCAGAGGGACAGATGGTCAGCCCCAGCATTTT. It specifies CATSRGTDGQPQHF.

The gene calls are TRBV10-3 and TRBJ2-5, with 8 bases lining up with TRBD2. This CDR3 has 15 amino acids. Per germline, CDR1 ENHRY and CDR2 SYGVKD. With V trimmed by 8 bases and J by 5 bases, 13 bases remained unmatched. DNA of the CDR3: TGTGCCATCGGGGACGAACGGGAGGGCCCCGAGACCCAGTACTTC. It yields the protein CAIGDEREGPETQYF.

The gene calls are TRBV15 and TRBJ1-1, with a weak D call TRBD1 (6 bases). V lost 0 bases and J 4 bases, leaving 21 bases between the germline ends. Germline V gives CDR1 LNHNV, CDR2 YYDKDF (reference sequence). The CDR3 has 18 residues. For the CDR3, the DNA is TGTGCCACCAGCAGAGATCTAATTAAGGGAGGGGGGGTCACTGAAGCTTTCTTT. Amino acids: CATSRDLIKGGGVTEAFF.

The chain carries TRBV27 and TRBJ1-5, with 8 bases that match TRBD1. With 5 bases clipped from V and 5 bases from J, the junction kept 14 bases outside the gene matches. The V gene's germline CDR1 is MNHEY and CDR2 SMNVEV (reference sequence). This CDR3 contains 17 residues. CDR3 region: CASSISWTGTNYQPQHF. CDR3 in DNA: TGTGCCAGCAGTATCAGTTGGACAGGGACTAACTATCAGCCCCAGCATTTT.

The chain joins TRBV7-2 to TRBJ1-2; D possibly corresponds to TRBD1 (5 bases). The V and J ends lost 1 base and 2 bases respectively, with 8 bases between them. CDR3 length: 14 residues. Germline values: CDR1 SGHTA, CDR2 FQGNSA. The CDR3 DNA follows: TGTGCCAGCAGCTTAGTGGCAGGGAACTATGGCTACACCTTC. Translating it yields CASSLVAGNYGYTF.

The chain uses TRBV7-2 and TRBJ1-2; no reliable D call. V was pared by 5 bases and J by 8 bases, with 30 bases between. The CDR3 spans 18 residues. The V gene's germline CDR1 is SGHTA and CDR2 FQGNSA. CDR3 nucleotides: TGTGCCAGCAGCCTACCGGATCTACAGCCCGGGAGTGGTGGAGGCTACACCTTC. Protein sequence: CASSLPDLQPGSGGGYTF.